Listed below are T cell receptor beta chains from one sample, sequenced in a study of regulatory T cells in long-lasting Graves disease. Each CDR3 protein is one row after TCRdb ran MiXCR on the multiplex PCR reads. The table records 700,000 or so distinct CDR3 sequences, 30% of them present only once. The specimen was peripheral blood mononuclear cells (PBMCs), collected when the disease was refractory, from a patient treated with antithyroid drugs. Receptors originate from a female donor with Graves disease. Each CDR3 is given with its conserved first and last residue. D genes are given only for firm matches. Where a row states a size, it is once, few, many or the class of an expanded clone; other rows omit it.

clone size: -
J gene: TRBJ1-4
V gene: TRBV7-9
D gene: -
CDR3 DNA: TGTGCCAGCAGCTGGTCAAGCGAAAAACTGTTTTTT
CDR3 protein: CASSWSSEKLFF

clone size: -
J gene: TRBJ1-6
V gene: TRBV28
D gene: -
CDR3 DNA: TGTGCCAGCTTTGGGGGTAATTCACCCCTCCACTTT
CDR3 protein: CASFGGNSPLHF

clone size: -
J gene: TRBJ1-1
V gene: TRBV7-2
D gene: TRBD1
CDR3 DNA: TGTGCCAGCAGCGCAGGGGGCAGTCCGGACACTGAAGCTTTCTTT
CDR3 protein: CASSAGGSPDTEAFF

clone size: -
J gene: TRBJ1-2
V gene: TRBV7-9
D gene: -
CDR3 DNA: TGTGCCAGCAGATCAGGGCCCTATGGCTACACCTTC
CDR3 protein: CASRSGPYGYTF

clone size: once
J gene: TRBJ1-4
V gene: TRBV20-1
D gene: -
CDR3 DNA: TGCAGTGCTAGAGTACTACAGGGAGTCGAAAAACTGTTTTTT
CDR3 protein: CSARVLQGVEKLFF

clone size: -
J gene: TRBJ1-5
V gene: TRBV9
D gene: -
CDR3 DNA: TGTGCCAGCAGCGTAGGCCACGGCAAGGGGCAGCCCCAGCATTTT
CDR3 protein: CASSVGHGKGQPQHF

clone size: few
J gene: TRBJ1-2
V gene: TRBV30
D gene: -
CDR3 DNA: TGTGCCTGGAGTCCAGACGAGGGGCGCTATGGCTACACCTTC
CDR3 protein: CAWSPDEGRYGYTF

clone size: -
J gene: TRBJ2-7
V gene: TRBV18
D gene: -
CDR3 DNA: TGTGCCAGCTCACTCACGACAGCCTATTCCTACGAGCAGTACTTC
CDR3 protein: CASSLTTAYSYEQYF

clone size: -
J gene: TRBJ1-3
V gene: TRBV6-9
D gene: -
CDR3 DNA: TGTGCCAGCAGTTACGATGGAAACACCATATATTTT
CDR3 protein: CASSYDGNTIYF

clone size: -
J gene: TRBJ1-5
V gene: TRBV6-1
D gene: -
CDR3 DNA: TGTGCCAGCAGCTGGGGGGTAAACGATCAGCCCCAGCATTTT
CDR3 protein: CASSWGVNDQPQHF

clone size: -
J gene: TRBJ2-2
V gene: TRBV12-5
D gene: TRBD2
CDR3 DNA: TGTGCTAGTGGCCGAAGGACTAGCCGGAACACCGGGGAGCTGTTTTTT
CDR3 protein: CASGRRTSRNTGELFF

clone size: few
J gene: TRBJ2-6
V gene: TRBV7-3
D gene: TRBD1
CDR3 DNA: TGTGCCAGCAGCTTCCAGGCAGGGGGCGGAGGGGCCAACGTCCTGACTTTC
CDR3 protein: CASSFQAGGGGANVLTF

clone size: few
J gene: TRBJ2-7
V gene: TRBV6-1
D gene: TRBD1
CDR3 DNA: TGTGCCAGCACTCGCTCAACGGGGACAGGGCCTCACGAGCAGTACTTC
CDR3 protein: CASTRSTGTGPHEQYF